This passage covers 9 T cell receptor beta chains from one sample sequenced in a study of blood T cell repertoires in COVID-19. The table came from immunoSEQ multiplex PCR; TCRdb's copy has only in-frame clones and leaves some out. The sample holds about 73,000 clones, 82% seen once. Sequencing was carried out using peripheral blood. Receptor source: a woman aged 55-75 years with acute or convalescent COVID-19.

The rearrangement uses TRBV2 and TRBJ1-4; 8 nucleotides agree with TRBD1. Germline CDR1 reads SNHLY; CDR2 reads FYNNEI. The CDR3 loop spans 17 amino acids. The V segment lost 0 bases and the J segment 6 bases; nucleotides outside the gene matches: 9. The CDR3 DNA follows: TGTGCCAGCAGTGAAGCAGGTTACGGGACAGGAGATGAAAAACTGTTTTTT. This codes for CASSEAGYGTGDEKLFF.

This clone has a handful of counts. As DNA, the CDR3 is TGTGCCAGCAGCCAAGATCAGGGGGCTGGGGCCAACGTCCTGACTTTC. This translates into CASSQDQGAGANVLTF. V usage is TRBV4-2 and J usage is TRBJ2-6, with TRBD1 matching over 7 bases. CDR1 is LGHNA, CDR2 YNFKEQ, per germline. V shed 0 bases, J shed 2 bases, and the junction held 1 base outside the gene matches. This CDR3 region has 16 residues.

The CDR3 DNA reads as TGTGCCGACGGGACAGCCCTCTCTGGCTACACCTTC. This encodes CADGTALSGYTF. The chain uses TRBV12-3 or TRBV12-4 and TRBJ1-2; 7 bases match TRBD1. There are 12 residues in the CDR3. After removal of 11 bases from V and 7 bases from J, the junction contained 10 bases not matched to a gene.

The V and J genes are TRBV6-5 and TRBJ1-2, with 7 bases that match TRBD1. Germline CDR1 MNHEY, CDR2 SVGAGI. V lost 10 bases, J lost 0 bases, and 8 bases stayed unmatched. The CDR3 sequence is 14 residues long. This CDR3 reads CATRTGGSNYGYTF. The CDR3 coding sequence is TGTGCCACACGGACAGGCGGCTCTAACTATGGCTACACCTTC.

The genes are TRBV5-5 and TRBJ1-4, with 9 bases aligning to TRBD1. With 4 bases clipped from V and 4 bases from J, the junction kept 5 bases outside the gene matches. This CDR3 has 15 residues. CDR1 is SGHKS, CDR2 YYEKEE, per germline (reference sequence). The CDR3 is CASSLRDRVNEKLFF. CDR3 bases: TGTGCCAGCAGCCTCCGGGACAGGGTTAATGAAAAACTGTTTTTT.

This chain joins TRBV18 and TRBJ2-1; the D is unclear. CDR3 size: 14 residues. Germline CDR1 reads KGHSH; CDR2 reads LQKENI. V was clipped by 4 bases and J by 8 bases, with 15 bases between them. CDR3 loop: CASSRSPRYYEQFF. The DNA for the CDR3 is TGTGCCAGCTCACGTTCACCAAGATACTATGAGCAGTTCTTC.

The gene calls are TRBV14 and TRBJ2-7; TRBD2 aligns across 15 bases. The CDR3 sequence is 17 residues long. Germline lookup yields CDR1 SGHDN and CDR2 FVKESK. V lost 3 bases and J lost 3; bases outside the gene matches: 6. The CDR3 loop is CASSHWTSGRGGYEQYF. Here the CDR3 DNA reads TGTGCCAGCAGCCATTGGACTAGCGGGAGGGGTGGCTACGAGCAGTACTTC.

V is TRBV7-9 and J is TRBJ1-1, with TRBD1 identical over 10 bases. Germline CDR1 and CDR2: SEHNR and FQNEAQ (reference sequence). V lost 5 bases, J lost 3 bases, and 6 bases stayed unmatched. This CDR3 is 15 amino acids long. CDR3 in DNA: TGTGCCAGCAGCGGCTACGGGACAGGGGACACTGAAGCTTTCTTT. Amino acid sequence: CASSGYGTGDTEAFF.

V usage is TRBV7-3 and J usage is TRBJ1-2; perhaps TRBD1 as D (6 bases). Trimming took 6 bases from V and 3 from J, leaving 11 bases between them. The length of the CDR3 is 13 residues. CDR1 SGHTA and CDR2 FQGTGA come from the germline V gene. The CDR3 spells CASSPTGYYGYTF. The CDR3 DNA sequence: TGTGCCAGCAGTCCCACAGGGTACTATGGCTACACCTTC.